The 15 T cell receptor beta chains listed next were all sequenced from one sample in a study of blood T cell repertoires in COVID-19. TCRdb's copy holds only in-frame clones and misses some; the assay was immunoSEQ multiplex PCR. The top ten clones hold over 1% of a sample with hundreds of thousands of clones, around 87% of them seen once. Sequencing was performed on peripheral blood. These receptors came from an older man with acute or convalescent COVID-19.

V is TRBV7-3 and J is TRBJ2-1, with 7 positions matching TRBD2. V was pared by 5 bases and J by 6 bases, with 10 bases of the junction left unmatched. The CDR3 is 15 amino acids. The germline CDR1 and CDR2 sequences are SGHTA and FQGTGA. Here the CDR3 DNA reads TGTGCCAGCAGCGCCTCCGGGACTACTACCAATGAGCAGTTCTTC. It specifies CASSASGTTTNEQFF.

V is TRBV3-1 (or the pseudogene TRBV3-2) and J is TRBJ2-3; D possibly corresponds to TRBD2 (7 bases). CDR1 and CDR2 (germline): LGHDT, YNNKEL (reference sequence). The CDR3 is 16 amino acids. The V and J ends lost 0 bases and 3 bases respectively, with 13 bases between them. CDR3 protein: CASSQEGGPETDTQYF. The CDR3, as DNA: TGTGCCAGCAGCCAAGAGGGGGGGCCTGAAACAGATACGCAGTATTTT.

The chain recombines TRBV6-5 with TRBJ1-1; possible D gene TRBD1, 5 bases. Per germline, CDR1 MNHEY and CDR2 SVGAGI. The CDR3 has 13 residues. V lost 6 bases, J lost 3 bases, and 11 bases lay in between. CDR3 nucleotides: TGTGCCAGCAGCACGTGGGGCGACACTGAAGCTTTCTTT. Encoded protein: CASSTWGDTEAFF.

V gene TRBV6-5 combines with J gene TRBJ2-3, with D tentatively TRBD2 (6 bases). Germline lookup yields CDR1 MNHEY and CDR2 SVGAGI. V gave up 7 bases and J gave up 3 bases, with 11 bases separating them. The CDR3 contains 13 residues. CDR3 sequence: CASTNRGTDTQYF. In nucleotides, the CDR3 is TGTGCCAGCACCAACCGGGGGACAGATACGCAGTATTTT.

The gene calls are TRBV18 and TRBJ2-2; the D is unclear. This CDR3 is 15 amino acids long. Deletions cut 1 base from V and 7 bases from J, with 13 bases between. The germline V gene encodes CDR1 KGHSH and CDR2 LQKENI. CDR3 DNA: TGTGCCAGCTCACCACAGGTATCCAGGAACGGGGAGCTGTTTTTT. It specifies CASSPQVSRNGELFF.

V and J are TRBV10-3 and TRBJ2-1, with 10 bases aligning to TRBD2. Germline CDR1 reads ENHRY; CDR2 reads SYGVKD. V lost 4 bases, J lost 3 bases, and 6 bases stayed unmatched. CDR3 size: 16 residues. The chain's CDR3 is CAISGARTSGYNEQFF. CDR3 coding DNA: TGTGCCATCAGTGGAGCTCGGACTAGCGGCTACAATGAGCAGTTCTTC.

V gene TRBV3-1 (or the pseudogene TRBV3-2) combines with J gene TRBJ1-1; a possible D gene is TRBD1 (5 bases). CDR1 is LGHDT and CDR2 is YNNKEL in the germline V gene (reference sequence). V was pared by 4 bases and J by 1 base, with 7 bases between. The CDR3 has 13 amino acids. The CDR3 region is CASSPGKNTEAFF. CDR3 nucleotides: TGTGCCAGCAGCCCAGGGAAGAACACTGAAGCTTTCTTT.

V gene TRBV28 combines with J gene TRBJ1-6, with 7 bases that match TRBD1. This CDR3 has 15 amino acids. V was pared by 2 bases and J by 7 bases, with 5 bases of the junction left unmatched. Per the germline V gene, CDR1 is MDHEN and CDR2 is SYDVKM. CDR3: CASSLPGTANSPLHF. The CDR3 DNA is TGTGCCAGCAGTTTACCCGGGACAGCAAATTCACCCCTCCACTTT.

V and J are TRBV6-2 or TRBV6-3 and TRBJ2-5; weak D call: TRBD2 (5 bases). V dropped 6 bases and J dropped 3 bases, with 17 bases sitting between them. Germline CDR1 reads MNHEY; CDR2 reads SVGEGT. The length of the CDR3 is 15 residues. The CDR3 is CASSAFAGYEETQYF. CDR3 DNA: TGTGCCAGCAGCGCCTTCGCGGGCTACGAAGAGACCCAGTACTTC.

Note on this clone: The same CDR3 arises from other DNA sequences in this sample as well. The chain couples TRBV6-5 to TRBJ2-3, with a weak D call TRBD2 (6 bases). Trimming took off 0 bases at V and 1 base at J, with 8 bases between the two ends. There are 15 residues in the CDR3. Germline CDR1 and CDR2: MNHEY and SVGAGI. CDR3 residues: CASSYSGGRTDTQYF. In DNA form, the CDR3 reads TGTGCCAGCAGTTACTCGGGGGGACGCACAGATACGCAGTATTTT.

This clone was seen a few times. This chain joins TRBV19 and TRBJ1-4, with TRBD1 identical over 7 bases. Per the germline V gene, CDR1 is LNHDA and CDR2 is SQIVND (reference sequence). V lost 10 bases to trimming and J lost 7 bases; unmatched junction nucleotides: 9. This CDR3 region has 13 residues. The CDR3, as DNA: TGTGCCACGAGGGGGCATTCCGGTGAAAAACTGTTTTTT. Protein product: CATRGHSGEKLFF.

The rearrangement joins TRBV7-9 to TRBJ1-4; D ambiguous. V was shortened by 3 bases and J by 0 bases, with 11 bases between the two germline ends. Germline-derived CDR1 and CDR2 are SEHNR and FQNEAQ (reference sequence). This CDR3 comprises 16 residues. CDR3 in DNA: TGTGCCAGCAGCTTTTTGAGCTATGCAACTAATGAAAAACTGTTTTTT. It encodes CASSFLSYATNEKLFF.

This rearrangement joins TRBV5-6 to TRBJ1-2; D might be TRBD1 (6 bases). The germline CDR1 and CDR2 sequences are SGHDT and YYEEEE. The CDR3 loop spans 14 amino acids. Trimming left V 4 bases short and J 6 bases short, with 16 bases between. DNA of the CDR3: TGTGCCAGCAGCCCCTGGCCAGGGGACGATGGCTACACCTTC. Translating it yields CASSPWPGDDGYTF.

Only a few counts were recorded for this clone. This chain links TRBV4-1 with TRBJ1-2; no definite D call. CDR1 is MGHRA and CDR2 is YSYEKL in the germline V gene. The CDR3 loop spans 13 amino acids. V was clipped by 1 base and J by 4 bases, with 7 bases between them. In nucleotides, the CDR3 is TGCGCCAGCAGCCAAGCGTCAGGCTATGGCTACACCTTC. Protein: CASSQASGYGYTF.

As regards this clone: The sample has other DNA sequences that encode this CDR3 too. V and J are TRBV30 and TRBJ1-3, with D unclear. The CDR3 length is 15 residues. Looked up from germline, CDR1 is GTSNPN and CDR2 is SVGIG (reference sequence). Trimming took 0 bases from V and 0 from J, leaving 9 bases between them. The DNA for the CDR3 is TGTGCCTGGAGTGTTTTGAGGAGCTCTGGAAACACCATATATTTT. It encodes CAWSVLRSSGNTIYF.